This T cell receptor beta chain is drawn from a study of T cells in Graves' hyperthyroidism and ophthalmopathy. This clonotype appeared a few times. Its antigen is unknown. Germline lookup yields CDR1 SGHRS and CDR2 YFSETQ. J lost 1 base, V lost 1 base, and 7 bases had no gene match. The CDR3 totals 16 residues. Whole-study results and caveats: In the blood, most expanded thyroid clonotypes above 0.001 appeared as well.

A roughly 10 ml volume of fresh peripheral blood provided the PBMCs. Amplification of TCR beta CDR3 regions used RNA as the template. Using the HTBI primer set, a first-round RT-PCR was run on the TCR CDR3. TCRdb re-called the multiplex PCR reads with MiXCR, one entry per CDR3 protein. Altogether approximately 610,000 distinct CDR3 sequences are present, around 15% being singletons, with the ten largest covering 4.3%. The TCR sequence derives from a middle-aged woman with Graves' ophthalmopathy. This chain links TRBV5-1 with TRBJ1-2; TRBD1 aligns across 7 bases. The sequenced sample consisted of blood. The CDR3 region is CASSLSRDRINYGYTF. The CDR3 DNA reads TGCGCCAGCAGCTTGAGTCGGGACAGAATTAACTATGGCTACACCTTC.